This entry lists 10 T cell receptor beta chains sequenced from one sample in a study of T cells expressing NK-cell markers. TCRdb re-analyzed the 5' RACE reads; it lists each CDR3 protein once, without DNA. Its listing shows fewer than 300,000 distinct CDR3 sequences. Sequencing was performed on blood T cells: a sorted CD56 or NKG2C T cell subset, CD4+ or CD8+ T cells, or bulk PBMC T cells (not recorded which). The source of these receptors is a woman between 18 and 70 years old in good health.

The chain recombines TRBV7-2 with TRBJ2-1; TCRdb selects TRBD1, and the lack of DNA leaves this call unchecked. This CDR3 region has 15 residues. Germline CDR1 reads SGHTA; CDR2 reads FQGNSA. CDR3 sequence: CASSPRQGSYNEQFF.

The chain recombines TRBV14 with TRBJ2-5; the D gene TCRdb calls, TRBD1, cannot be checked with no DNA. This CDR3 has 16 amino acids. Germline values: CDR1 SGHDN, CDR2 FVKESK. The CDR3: CASSPALQGGQKTQYF.

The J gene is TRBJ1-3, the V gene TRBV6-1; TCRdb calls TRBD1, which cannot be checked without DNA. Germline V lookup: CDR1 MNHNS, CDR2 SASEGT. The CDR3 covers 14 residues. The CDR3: CASKRGREAYTIYF.

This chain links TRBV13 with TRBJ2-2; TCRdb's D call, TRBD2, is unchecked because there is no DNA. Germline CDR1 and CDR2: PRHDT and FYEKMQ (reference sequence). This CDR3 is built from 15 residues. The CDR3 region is CASSHQSGRTGELFF.

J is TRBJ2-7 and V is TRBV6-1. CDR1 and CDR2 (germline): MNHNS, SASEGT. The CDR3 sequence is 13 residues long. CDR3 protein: CASSDRLVYEQYF.

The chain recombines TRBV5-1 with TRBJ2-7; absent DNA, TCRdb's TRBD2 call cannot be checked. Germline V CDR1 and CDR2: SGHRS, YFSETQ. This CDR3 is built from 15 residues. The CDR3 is CASSLTSGGSYEQYF.

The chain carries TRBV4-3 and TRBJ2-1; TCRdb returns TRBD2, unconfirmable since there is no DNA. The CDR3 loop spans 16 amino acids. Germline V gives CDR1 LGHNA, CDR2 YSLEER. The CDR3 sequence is CASSLGLAGVTDEQFF.

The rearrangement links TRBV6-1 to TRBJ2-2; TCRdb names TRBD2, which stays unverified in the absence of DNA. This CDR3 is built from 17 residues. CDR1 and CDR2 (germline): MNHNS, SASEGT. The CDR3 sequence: CASKIGLAGGRAGELFF.

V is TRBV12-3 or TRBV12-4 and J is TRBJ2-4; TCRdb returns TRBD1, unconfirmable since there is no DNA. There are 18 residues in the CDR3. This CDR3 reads CASSLSQGAPLAKNIQYF.

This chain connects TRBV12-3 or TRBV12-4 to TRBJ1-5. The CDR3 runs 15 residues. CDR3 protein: CASSLMGTSNQPQHF.